The clone carrying this T cell receptor beta chain was picked up one time. CDR1 is MNHEY, CDR2 SVGEGT, per germline. With 8 bases removed from V and 7 bases from J, the gap between germline ends came to 15 bases. The CDR3 has 13 residues. The data stem from a study of patients and donors after allogeneic stem cell transplantation. From the RT-PCR reads, TCRdb called clonotypes with MiXCR, one entry per CDR3 protein. Here the sample spans roughly 200,000 distinct CDR3 sequences, less than 50% being singletons. The receptor comes from a human donor who was either an allogeneic HSCT recipient or a stem cell or donor lymphocyte infusion donor (not recorded which). It is not recorded whose cells these are; they may come from a transplant donor. The sample consisted of blood, either unsorted or a sorted T cell fraction (not recorded which). The gene calls are TRBV6-2 or TRBV6-3 and TRBJ1-5; D ambiguous. As DNA, the CDR3 is TGTGCCAGCTCGACGCGGACTCCCCAGCCCCAGCATTTT. Its protein is CASSTRTPQPQHF.